This T cell receptor beta chain is drawn from a study of regulatory T cells in long-lasting Graves disease. This clonotype was picked up many times. Its antigen is unknown. Assembly of TCR beta libraries relied on iRepertoire HTBI primers together with Arm-PCR of CDR3 regions. Each CDR3 protein is one row after TCRdb ran MiXCR on the multiplex PCR reads. The repertoire consists of around 400,000 distinct CDR3 sequences, with roughly 24% occurring once and the leading ten covering around 30%. Study findings and constraints: Reduced TCR diversity was observed in persistent Graves' patients versus newly diagnosed patients.

This sample's time point: persistent/refractory GD, antithyroid drugs over 5 years with positive TRAb. PBMCs provided the RNA from which the TCR library was made. Germline V gene lookup returns CDR1 MDHEN and CDR2 SYDVKM. Between the trimmed V and J ends, which lost 5 bases and 5 bases, there was a span of 19 bases. The CDR3 runs 15 residues. The genes are TRBV28 and TRBJ2-7, with D uncertain. This TCR was recovered from a woman in her thirties or forties with Graves disease. This sample comprised peripheral blood mononuclear cells (PBMCs), obtained when the disease was refractory, from a patient treated with antithyroid drugs. CDR3: CASSKSDFIGNEQYF. In DNA, the CDR3 is TGTGCCAGCAGTAAATCGGATTTTATAGGCAACGAGCAGTACTTC.